This TCR beta chain was recorded in a study of blood T cell repertoires in COVID-19 (TCRdb year 2020). Regarding the study in general: ImmuneRACE Cohort 3 recovered participants were defined by two consecutive negative NP/OP PCR tests, healthcare professional clearance, or symptom resolution. Deeply sampled blood TCRbeta repertoires from subjects exposed to, actively infected with, or recovered from COVID-19 were included in the dataset. The collaborator samples originated in the United States, Italy and Spain and spanned the acute and convalescent phases of COVID-19. Where HLA class I and class II types were available, the types were taken from metadata supplied by the sample provider, not from assay-based typing. A freely available public database, intended as a resource for researchers studying the immune response to SARS-CoV-2, is where the repertoires were released. The prospective study material was composed of cDNA or gDNA derived from T cells, B-cell-depleted T cells, or PBMCs. Samples were obtained from the ongoing ImmuneRACE study (first 160 participants) and from 1,254 subjects provided by 6 global collaborators. Nearly every sample came with metadata listing a de-identified subject ID, COVID-19 status, age in years and sex.

In the prospective study, participants were about 18 to 95 years old, resided in fewer than 25 geographic areas of the United States, and were enrolled through a virtual design. In the prospective study, cohorts were assigned on the basis of participant-reported clinical history obtained from a screening survey and a study questionnaire. In the prospective study, whole blood, serum and a nasopharyngeal or oropharyngeal swab were collected from each participant by mobile phlebotomists. Participants in the prospective study had the option to provide additional blood draws and questionnaires over a roughly 2-month period. Before DNA extraction, prospective study blood samples were shipped either frozen or at room temperature. From the cysteine up to the phenylalanine, the CDR3 has a length of 13 residues. Only the CDR3 region is kept as DNA, spanning 39 bases read in frame from base 1. Based on the germline V gene (reference sequence), the CDR1 and CDR2 sequences are SGHAT and FQDESV. Cut back by 3 bases and 0 bases, the V and J ends lie 2 bases apart.

General study outcomes and caveats: How much clinical and demographic metadata was included differed by source and by participant, and the metadata was provided uncurated.

In the case of this clone: Which antigen it targets is not known. Base qualities were left out, and no much larger clone turns up one base away.

TCRbeta CDR3 regions were amplified from genomic DNA by means of the immunoSEQ Assay, a bias-controlled multiplex PCR. Concerning the study's data processing: The number of nucleated cells in each sample was estimated by amplification of reference gene primers within the assay. To quantify the absolute abundance of each unique TCRbeta CDR3 rearrangement, sequence reads were collapsed and filtered. For each sample, productive Simpson clonality was calculated as the square root of Simpson's diversity index across productive rearrangements. This immuneACCESS table, as held by TCRdb, lists in-frame sequences with V and J called but not all clones. Of the missing ones, under half trace to an unresolved V gene in checked studies; the others have no known cause. The V and J calls and clone size were taken over from that table, and D and trimming were inferred from the DNA. The sample profile shows roughly 150,000 clones; 65% to 80% of them were found once. The ten largest make up 15% to 20% of the sample.

The sequence was collected from a woman in her 70s in a cohort exposed to, infected with or recovered from COVID-19 (not recorded which). Recombination linked TRBV11-1 to TRBJ2-2; there is no confident call for the D gene. The sequenced sample consisted of PBMCs or T cells enriched from blood (not recorded which). The CDR3 reads CASSFTNTGELFF. Read as DNA, the sequence is TGTGCCAGCAGCTTTACGAACACCGGGGAGCTGTTTTTT.